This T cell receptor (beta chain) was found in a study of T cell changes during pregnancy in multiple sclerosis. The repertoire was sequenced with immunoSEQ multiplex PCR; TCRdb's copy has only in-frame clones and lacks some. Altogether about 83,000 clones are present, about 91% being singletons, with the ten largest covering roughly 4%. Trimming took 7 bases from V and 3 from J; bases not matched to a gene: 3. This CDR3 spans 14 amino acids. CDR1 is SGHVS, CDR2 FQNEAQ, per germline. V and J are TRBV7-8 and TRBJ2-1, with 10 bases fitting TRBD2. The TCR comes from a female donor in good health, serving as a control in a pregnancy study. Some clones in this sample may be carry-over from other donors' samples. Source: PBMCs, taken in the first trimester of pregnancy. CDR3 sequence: CASTASGGYNEQFF. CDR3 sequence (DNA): TGTGCCAGCACGGCTAGCGGGGGCTACAATGAGCAGTTCTTC.